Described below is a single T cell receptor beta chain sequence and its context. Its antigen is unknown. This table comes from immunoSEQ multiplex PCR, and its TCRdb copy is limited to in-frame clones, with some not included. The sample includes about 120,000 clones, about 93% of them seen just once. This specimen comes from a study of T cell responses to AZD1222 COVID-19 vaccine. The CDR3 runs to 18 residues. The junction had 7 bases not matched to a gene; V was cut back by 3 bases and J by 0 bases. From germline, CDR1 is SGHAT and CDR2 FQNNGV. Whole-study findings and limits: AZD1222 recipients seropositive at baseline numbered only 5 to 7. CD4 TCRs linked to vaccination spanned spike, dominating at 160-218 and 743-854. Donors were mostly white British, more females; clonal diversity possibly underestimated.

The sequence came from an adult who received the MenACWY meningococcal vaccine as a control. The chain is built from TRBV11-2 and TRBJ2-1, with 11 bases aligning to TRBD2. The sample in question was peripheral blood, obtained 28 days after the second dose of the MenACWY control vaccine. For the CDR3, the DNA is TGTGCCAGCAGCTTTGGGCTAGCGGGAGGATACTCCTACAATGAGCAGTTCTTC. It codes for CASSFGLAGGYSYNEQFF. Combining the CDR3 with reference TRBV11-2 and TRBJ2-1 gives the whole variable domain EAGVAQSPRYKIIEKRQSVAFWCNPISGHATLYWYQQILGQGPKLLIQFQNNGVVDDSQLPKDRFSAERLKGVDSTLKIQPAKLEDSAVYLCASSFGLAGGYSYNEQFFGPGTRLTVL.